This T cell receptor (beta chain) originates from a study of T cell repertoires in cytomegalovirus infection. Via MiXCR, TCRdb re-called the reads, giving one row per CDR3 protein. This sample yields 340,000 or so distinct CDR3 sequences, of which around 25% are seen a single time; 13% belongs to the top ten. Germline lookup yields CDR1 MNHEY and CDR2 SVGEGT. V was cut by 0 bases and J by 16 bases, with 16 bases left in between. The CDR3 runs 13 residues. This clonotype was detected once. Its matching antigen is unknown. The sequence derives from a human donor in good health (CMV status not recorded). Some clones in this sample may be carry-over from other donors' samples. The sequencing here drew on cultured PBMCs, taken from culture after CMV antigen stimulation. The V gene is TRBV6-2 or TRBV6-3, the J gene TRBJ2-1, with D hard to call. CDR3 DNA: TGTGCCAGCAGTTACTCGATTATAGTGAGTACTTTCTTC. Its protein product is CASSYSIIVSTFF.